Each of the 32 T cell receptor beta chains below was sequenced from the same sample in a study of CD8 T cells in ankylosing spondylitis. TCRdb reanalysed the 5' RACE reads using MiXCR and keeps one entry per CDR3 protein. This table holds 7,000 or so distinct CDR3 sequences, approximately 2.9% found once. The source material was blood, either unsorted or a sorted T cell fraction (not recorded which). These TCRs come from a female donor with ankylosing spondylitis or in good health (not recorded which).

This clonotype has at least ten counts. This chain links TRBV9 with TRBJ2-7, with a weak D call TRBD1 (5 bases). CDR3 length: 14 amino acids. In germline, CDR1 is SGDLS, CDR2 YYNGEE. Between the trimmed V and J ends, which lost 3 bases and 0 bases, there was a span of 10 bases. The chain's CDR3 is CASSASQDSYEQYF. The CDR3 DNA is TGTGCCAGCAGCGCCTCACAGGACTCCTACGAGCAGTACTTC. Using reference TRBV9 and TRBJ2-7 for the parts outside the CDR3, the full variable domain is DSGVTQTPKHLITATGQRVTLRCSPRSGDLSVYWYQQSLDQGLQFLIQYYNGEERAKGNILERFSAQQFPDLHSELNLSSLELGDSALYFCASSASQDSYEQYFGPGTRLTVT.

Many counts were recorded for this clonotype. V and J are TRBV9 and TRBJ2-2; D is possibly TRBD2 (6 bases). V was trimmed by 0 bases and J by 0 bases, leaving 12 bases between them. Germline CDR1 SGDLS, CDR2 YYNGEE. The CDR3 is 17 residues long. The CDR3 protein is CASSVGRAEPNTGELFF. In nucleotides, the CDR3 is TGTGCCAGCAGCGTAGGGAGGGCGGAGCCGAACACCGGGGAGCTGTTTTTT.

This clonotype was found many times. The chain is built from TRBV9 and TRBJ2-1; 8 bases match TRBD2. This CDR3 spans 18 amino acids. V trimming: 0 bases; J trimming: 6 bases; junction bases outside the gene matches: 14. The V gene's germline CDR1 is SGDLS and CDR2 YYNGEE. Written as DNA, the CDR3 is TGTGCCAGCAGCGTAGTGGCGGGGGGTCATTTGATCTCCAATGAGCAGTTCTTC. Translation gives CASSVVAGGHLISNEQFF.

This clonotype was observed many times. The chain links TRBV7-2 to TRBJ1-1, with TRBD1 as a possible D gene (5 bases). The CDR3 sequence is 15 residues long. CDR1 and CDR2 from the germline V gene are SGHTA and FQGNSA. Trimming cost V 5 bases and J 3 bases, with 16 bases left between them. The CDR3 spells CASSIGAGGDTEAFF. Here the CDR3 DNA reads TGTGCCAGCAGCATTGGGGCAGGCGGAGACACTGAAGCTTTCTTT.

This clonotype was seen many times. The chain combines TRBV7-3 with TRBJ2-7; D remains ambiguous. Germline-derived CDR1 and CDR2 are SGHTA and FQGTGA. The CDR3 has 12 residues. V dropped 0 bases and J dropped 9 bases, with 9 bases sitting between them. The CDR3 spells CASSLTAVGQYF. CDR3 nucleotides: TGTGCCAGCAGCTTAACGGCGGTGGGGCAGTACTTC.

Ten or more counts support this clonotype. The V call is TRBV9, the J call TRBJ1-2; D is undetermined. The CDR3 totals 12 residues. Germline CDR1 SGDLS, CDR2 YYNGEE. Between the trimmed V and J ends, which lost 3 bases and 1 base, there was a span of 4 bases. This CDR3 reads CASSGSNYGYTF. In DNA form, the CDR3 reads TGTGCCAGCAGCGGCAGTAACTATGGCTACACCTTC.

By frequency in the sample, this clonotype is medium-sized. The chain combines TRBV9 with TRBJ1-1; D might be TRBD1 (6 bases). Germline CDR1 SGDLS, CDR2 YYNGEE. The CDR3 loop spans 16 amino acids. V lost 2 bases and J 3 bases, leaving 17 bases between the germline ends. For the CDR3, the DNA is TGTGCCAGCAGCGTCGGCACAGGGATTACGTACACTGAAGCTTTCTTT. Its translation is CASSVGTGITYTEAFF.

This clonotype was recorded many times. The CDR3 DNA follows: TGTGCCAGCAGCGCCACAGGGGGCATACCTGACCTGAGCTCTGGAAACACCATATATTTT. Its translation is CASSATGGIPDLSSGNTIYF. The chain combines TRBV9 with TRBJ1-3; 9 bases line up with TRBD1. V shed 3 bases, J shed 0 bases, and the junction held 16 bases outside the gene matches. The CDR3 is 20 amino acids. Per the germline V gene, CDR1 is SGDLS and CDR2 is YYNGEE. Supplemented by reference TRBV9 and TRBJ1-3, the full variable domain reads DSGVTQTPKHLITATGQRVTLRCSPRSGDLSVYWYQQSLDQGLQFLIQYYNGEERAKGNILERFSAQQFPDLHSELNLSSLELGDSALYFCASSATGGIPDLSSGNTIYFGEGSWLTVV.

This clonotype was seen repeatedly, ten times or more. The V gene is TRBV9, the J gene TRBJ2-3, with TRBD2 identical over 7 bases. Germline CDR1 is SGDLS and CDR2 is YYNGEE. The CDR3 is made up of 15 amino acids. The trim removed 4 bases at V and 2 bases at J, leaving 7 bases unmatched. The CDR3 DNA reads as TGTGCCAGCAGCTCCTGGGGGGGAGACACAGATACGCAGTATTTT. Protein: CASSSWGGDTDTQYF.

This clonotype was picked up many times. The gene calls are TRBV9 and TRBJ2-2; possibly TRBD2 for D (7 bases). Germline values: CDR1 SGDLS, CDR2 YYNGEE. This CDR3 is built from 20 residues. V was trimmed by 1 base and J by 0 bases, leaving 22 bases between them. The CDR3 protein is CASSVPQQGQGLPNTGELFF. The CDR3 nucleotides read TGTGCCAGCAGCGTACCCCAACAGGGTCAGGGACTACCGAACACCGGGGAGCTGTTTTTT.

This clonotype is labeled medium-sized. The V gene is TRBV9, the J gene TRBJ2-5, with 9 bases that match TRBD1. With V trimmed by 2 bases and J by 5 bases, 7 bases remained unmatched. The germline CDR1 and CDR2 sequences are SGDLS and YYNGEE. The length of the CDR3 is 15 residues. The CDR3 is CASSVGGTGLETQYF. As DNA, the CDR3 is TGTGCCAGCAGCGTTGGAGGGACAGGGCTGGAGACCCAGTACTTC.

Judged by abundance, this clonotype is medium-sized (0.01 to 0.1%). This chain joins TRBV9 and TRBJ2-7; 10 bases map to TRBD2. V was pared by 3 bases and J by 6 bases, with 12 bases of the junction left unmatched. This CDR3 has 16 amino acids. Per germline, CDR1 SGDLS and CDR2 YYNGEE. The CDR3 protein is CASSEAPSGSQSEQYF. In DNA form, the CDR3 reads TGTGCCAGCAGCGAGGCCCCTAGCGGGAGCCAATCCGAGCAGTACTTC. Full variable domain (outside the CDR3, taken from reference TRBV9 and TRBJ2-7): DSGVTQTPKHLITATGQRVTLRCSPRSGDLSVYWYQQSLDQGLQFLIQYYNGEERAKGNILERFSAQQFPDLHSELNLSSLELGDSALYFCASSEAPSGSQSEQYFGPGTRLTVT.

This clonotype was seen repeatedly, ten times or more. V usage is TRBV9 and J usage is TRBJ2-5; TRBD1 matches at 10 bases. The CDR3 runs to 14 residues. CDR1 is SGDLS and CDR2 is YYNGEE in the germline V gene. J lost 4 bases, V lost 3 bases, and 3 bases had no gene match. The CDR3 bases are TGTGCCAGCAGCGCCGGACAGGGGGGAGAGACCCAGTACTTC. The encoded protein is CASSAGQGGETQYF.

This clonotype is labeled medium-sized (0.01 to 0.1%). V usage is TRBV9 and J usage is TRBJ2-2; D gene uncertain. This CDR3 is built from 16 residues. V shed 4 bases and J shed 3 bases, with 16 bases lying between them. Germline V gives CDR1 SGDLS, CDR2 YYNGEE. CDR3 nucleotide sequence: TGTGCCAGCAGCCCTCGCGTAGGTCAGCACACCGGGGAGCTGTTTTTT. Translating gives CASSPRVGQHTGELFF.

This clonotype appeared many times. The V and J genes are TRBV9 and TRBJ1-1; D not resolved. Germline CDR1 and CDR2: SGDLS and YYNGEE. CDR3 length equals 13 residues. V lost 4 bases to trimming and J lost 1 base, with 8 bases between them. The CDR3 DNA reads TGTGCCAGCAGCCCGCGGGGGAACACTGAAGCTTTCTTT. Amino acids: CASSPRGNTEAFF.

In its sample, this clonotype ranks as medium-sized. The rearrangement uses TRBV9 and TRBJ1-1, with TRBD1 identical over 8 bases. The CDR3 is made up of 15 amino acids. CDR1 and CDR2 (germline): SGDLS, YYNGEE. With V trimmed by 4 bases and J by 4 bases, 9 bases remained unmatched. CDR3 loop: CASSLRQGLSTEAFF. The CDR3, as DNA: TGTGCCAGCAGCCTACGACAGGGGTTGAGCACTGAAGCTTTCTTT.

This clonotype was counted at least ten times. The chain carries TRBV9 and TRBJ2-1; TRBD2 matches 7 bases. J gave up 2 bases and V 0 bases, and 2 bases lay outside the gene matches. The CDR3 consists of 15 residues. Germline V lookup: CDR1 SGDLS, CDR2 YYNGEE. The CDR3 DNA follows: TGTGCCAGCAGCGTAGGTGGGGGGGCCTACAATGAGCAGTTCTTC. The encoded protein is CASSVGGGAYNEQFF.

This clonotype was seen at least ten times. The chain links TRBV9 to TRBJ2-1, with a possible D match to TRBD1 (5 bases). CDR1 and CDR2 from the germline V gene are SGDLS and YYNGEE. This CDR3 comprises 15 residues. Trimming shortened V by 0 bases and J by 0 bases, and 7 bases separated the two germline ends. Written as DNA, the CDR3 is TGTGCCAGCAGCGTAGGGACATCCTCCTACAATGAGCAGTTCTTC. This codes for CASSVGTSSYNEQFF. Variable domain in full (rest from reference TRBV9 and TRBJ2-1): DSGVTQTPKHLITATGQRVTLRCSPRSGDLSVYWYQQSLDQGLQFLIQYYNGEERAKGNILERFSAQQFPDLHSELNLSSLELGDSALYFCASSVGTSSYNEQFFGPGTRLTVL.

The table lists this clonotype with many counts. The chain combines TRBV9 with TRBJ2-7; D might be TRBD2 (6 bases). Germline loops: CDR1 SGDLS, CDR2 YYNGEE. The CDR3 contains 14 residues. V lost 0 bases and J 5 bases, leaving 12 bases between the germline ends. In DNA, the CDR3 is TGTGCCAGCAGCGTAGAAGGGGACTCGGACGAGCAGTACTTC. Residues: CASSVEGDSDEQYF.

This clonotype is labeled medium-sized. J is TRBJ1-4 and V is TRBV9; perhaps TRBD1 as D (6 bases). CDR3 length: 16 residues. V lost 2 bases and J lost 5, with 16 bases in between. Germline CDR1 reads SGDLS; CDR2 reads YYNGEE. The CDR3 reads CASSVGTQVGNEKLFF. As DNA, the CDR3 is TGTGCCAGCAGCGTGGGGACACAAGTTGGAAATGAAAAACTGTTTTTT.

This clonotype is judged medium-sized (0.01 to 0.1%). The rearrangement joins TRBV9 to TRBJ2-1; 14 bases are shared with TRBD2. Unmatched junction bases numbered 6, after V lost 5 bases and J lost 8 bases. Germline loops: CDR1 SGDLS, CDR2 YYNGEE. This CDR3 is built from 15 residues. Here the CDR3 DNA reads TGTGCCAGCAGGTCGGGACTAGCGGGAGTTCATGAGCAGTTCTTC. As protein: CASRSGLAGVHEQFF.

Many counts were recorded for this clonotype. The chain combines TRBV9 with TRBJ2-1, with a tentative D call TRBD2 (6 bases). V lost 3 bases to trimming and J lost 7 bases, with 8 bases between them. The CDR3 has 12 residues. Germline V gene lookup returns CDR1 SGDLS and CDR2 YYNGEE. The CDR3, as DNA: TGTGCCAGCAGCGGCCGGGAGAATGAGCAGTTCTTC. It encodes CASSGRENEQFF. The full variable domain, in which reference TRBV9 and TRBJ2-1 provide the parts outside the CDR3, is DSGVTQTPKHLITATGQRVTLRCSPRSGDLSVYWYQQSLDQGLQFLIQYYNGEERAKGNILERFSAQQFPDLHSELNLSSLELGDSALYFCASSGRENEQFFGPGTRLTVL.

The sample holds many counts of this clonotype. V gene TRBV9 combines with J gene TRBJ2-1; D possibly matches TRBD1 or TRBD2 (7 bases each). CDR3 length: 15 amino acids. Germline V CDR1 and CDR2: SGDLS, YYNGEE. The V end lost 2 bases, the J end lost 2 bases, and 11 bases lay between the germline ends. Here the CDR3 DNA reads TGTGCCAGCAGCGTCAGCGGGACAGCCTACAATGAGCAGTTCTTC. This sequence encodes CASSVSGTAYNEQFF.

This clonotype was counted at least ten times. The CDR3 DNA reads TGTGCCAGCAGCGTAGCAGCAGAGACTGAAGCTTTCTTT. Translated: CASSVAAETEAFF. The V and J genes are TRBV9 and TRBJ1-1; D is unresolved. V was shortened by 0 bases and J by 5 bases, with 8 bases between the two germline ends. The CDR3 loop spans 13 amino acids. Germline V gene sequence: CDR1 SGDLS, CDR2 YYNGEE.

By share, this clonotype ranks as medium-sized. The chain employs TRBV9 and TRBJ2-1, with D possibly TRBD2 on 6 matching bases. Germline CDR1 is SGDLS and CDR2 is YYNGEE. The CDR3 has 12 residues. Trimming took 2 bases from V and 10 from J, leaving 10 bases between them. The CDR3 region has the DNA TGTGCCAGCAGCGTGGGGGACTCCGAGCAGTTCTTC. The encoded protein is CASSVGDSEQFF.

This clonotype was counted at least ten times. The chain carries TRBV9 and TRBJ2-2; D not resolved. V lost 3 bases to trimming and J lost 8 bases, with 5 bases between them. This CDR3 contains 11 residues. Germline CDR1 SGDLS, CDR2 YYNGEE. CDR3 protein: CASSATGELFF. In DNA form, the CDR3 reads TGTGCCAGCAGCGCGACGGGGGAGCTGTTTTTT.

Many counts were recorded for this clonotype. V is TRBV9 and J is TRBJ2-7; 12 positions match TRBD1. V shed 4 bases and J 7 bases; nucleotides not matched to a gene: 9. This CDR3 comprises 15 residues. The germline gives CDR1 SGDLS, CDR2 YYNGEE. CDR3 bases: TGTGCCAGCAGCCCCGGGACAGGGGGCCCCTGGGAGCAGTACTTC. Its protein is CASSPGTGGPWEQYF.

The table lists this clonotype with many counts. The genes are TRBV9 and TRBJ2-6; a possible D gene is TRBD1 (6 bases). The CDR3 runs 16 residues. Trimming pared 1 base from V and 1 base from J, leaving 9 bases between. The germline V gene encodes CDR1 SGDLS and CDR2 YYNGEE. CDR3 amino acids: CASSVRTGSGANVLTF. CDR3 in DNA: TGTGCCAGCAGCGTACGTACAGGGTCTGGGGCCAACGTCCTGACTTTC. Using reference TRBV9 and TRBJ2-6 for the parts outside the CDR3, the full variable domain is DSGVTQTPKHLITATGQRVTLRCSPRSGDLSVYWYQQSLDQGLQFLIQYYNGEERAKGNILERFSAQQFPDLHSELNLSSLELGDSALYFCASSVRTGSGANVLTFGAGSRLTVL.

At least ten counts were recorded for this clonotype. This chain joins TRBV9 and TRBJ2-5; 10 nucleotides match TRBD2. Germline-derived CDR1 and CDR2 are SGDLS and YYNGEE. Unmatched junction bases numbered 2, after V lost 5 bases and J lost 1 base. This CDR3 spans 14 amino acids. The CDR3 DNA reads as TGTGCCAGCAGTGGACTAGCGGCCCAAGAGACCCAGTACTTC. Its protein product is CASSGLAAQETQYF.

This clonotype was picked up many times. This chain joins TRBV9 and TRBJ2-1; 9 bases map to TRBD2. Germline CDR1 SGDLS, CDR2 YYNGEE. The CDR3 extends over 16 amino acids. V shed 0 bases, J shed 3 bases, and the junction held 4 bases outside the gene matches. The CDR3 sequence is CASSVDGSGSYNEQFF. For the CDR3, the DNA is TGTGCCAGCAGCGTAGATGGTAGCGGGAGCTACAATGAGCAGTTCTTC.

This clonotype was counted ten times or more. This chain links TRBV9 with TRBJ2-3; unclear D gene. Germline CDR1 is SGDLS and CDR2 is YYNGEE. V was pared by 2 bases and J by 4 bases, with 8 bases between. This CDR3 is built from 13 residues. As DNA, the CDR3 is TGTGCCAGCAGCGTGAATATCGCAGATACGCAGTATTTT. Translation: CASSVNIADTQYF.

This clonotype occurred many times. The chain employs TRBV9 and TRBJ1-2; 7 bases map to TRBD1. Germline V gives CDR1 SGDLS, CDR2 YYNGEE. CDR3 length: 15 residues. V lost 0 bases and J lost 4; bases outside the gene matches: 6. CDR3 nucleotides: TGTGCCAGCAGCGTAGACACAGGGGCCGCCTATGGCTACACCTTC. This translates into CASSVDTGAAYGYTF.